Below, one TCR beta chain is given with its context. At one boundary the junction diverges from the germline segment, which might be a read error. At the DNA level, this CDR3 is encoded by other sequences in the same sample as well. The data derive from a study of PD-L1 blockade in urothelial cancer. Study at large: A median blood sample held roughly 150,000 T cells and approximately 84,000 unique TCRs.

Templates that were synthetic TCR analogs were spiked into each PCR. The data were produced by immunoSEQ multiplex PCR, yet TCRdb's version contains in-frame clones alone and is incomplete. In the table there are about 36,000 clones, around four fifths of which are singletons. Time point here: peripheral blood 6 weeks after treatment start. Germline values: CDR1 MNHNY, CDR2 SVGAGI (reference sequence). The CDR3 spans 16 residues. The chain uses TRBV6-6 and TRBJ2-1; 9 positions agree with TRBD1. Sequenced material: PBMCs, taken around atezolizumab (anti-PD-L1) treatment. This TCR was sampled from a man aged 40-55 years with urothelial cancer. CDR3 in amino acids: CASSSIGTGTYNEQFF. In nucleotides, the CDR3 is TGCGCCAGCAGTTCCATCGGGACAGGGACCTACAATGAGCAGTTCTTC.